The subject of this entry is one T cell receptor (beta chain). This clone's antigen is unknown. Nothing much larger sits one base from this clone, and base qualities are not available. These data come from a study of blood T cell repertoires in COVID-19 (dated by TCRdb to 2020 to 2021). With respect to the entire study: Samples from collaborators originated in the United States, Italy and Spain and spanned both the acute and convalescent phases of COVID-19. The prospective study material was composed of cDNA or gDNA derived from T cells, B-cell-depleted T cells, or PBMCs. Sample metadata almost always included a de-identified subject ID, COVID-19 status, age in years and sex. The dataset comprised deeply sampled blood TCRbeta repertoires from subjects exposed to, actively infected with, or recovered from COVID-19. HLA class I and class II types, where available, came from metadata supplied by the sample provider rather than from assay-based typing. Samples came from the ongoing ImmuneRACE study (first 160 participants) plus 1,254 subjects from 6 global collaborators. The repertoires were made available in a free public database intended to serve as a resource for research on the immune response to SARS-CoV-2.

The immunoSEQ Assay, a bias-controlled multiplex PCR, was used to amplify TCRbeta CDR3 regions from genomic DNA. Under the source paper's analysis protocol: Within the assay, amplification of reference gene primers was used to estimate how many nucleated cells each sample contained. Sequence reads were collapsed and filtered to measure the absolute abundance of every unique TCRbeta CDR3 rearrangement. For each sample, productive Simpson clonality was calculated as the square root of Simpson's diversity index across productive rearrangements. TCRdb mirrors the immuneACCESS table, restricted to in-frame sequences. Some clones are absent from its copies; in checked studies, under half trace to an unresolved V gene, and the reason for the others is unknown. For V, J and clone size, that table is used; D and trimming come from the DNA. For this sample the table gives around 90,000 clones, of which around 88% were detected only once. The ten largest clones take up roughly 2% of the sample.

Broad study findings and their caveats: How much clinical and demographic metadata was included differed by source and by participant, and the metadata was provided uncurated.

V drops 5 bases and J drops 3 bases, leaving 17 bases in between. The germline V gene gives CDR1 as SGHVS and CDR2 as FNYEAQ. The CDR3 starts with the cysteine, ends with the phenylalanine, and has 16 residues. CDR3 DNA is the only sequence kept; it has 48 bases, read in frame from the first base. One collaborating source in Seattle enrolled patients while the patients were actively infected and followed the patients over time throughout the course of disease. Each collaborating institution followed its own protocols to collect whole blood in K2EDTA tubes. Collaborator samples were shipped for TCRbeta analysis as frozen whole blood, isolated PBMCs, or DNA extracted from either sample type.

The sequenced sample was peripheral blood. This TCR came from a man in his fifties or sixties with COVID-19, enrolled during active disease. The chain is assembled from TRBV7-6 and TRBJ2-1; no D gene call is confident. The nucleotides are TGTGCCAGCAGCCCTAGGAAGAAGACGAGCTACAATGAGCAGTTCTTC. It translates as CASSPRKKTSYNEQFF.